This T cell receptor (beta chain) was sequenced for a study of OX40 agonist ivuxolimab in advanced cancers. Whole-study context: Patients were dosed intravenously with ivuxolimab at 0.01 to 10 mg/kg every 2 weeks. Dose-escalation patients had hepatocellular carcinoma, melanoma, renal cell or head and neck cancer. One hepatocellular carcinoma and a couple of cutaneous melanoma patients partially responded. The group had a mean age of about 65 years, ranged from roughly 23 to 79, and was just under 85% male.

Here immunoSEQ multiplex PCR was the method, and the copy in TCRdb shows in-frame clones only, minus some. This sample has more than 55,000 clones; around 90% occur once, and the top ten carry more than 13%. Trimming left V 7 bases short and J 2 bases short, with 24 bases between. The CDR3 has 17 residues. Per the germline V gene, CDR1 is MRHNA and CDR2 is SNTAGT. This sample comprised CD4+ or CD8+ T cells sorted from blood, obtained in a trial of the OX40 agonist ivuxolimab. This receptor was identified in an adult with an advanced solid tumor such as melanoma, head and neck, liver or kidney cancer. The rearrangement links TRBV6-4 to TRBJ2-7; possibly TRBD2 for D (6 bases). As DNA, the CDR3 is TGTGCCAGCACTCGTATAGCGGTTTTTGCGGGAACCTACGAGCAGTACTTC. Its translation: CASTRIAVFAGTYEQYF.